This T cell receptor beta chain was captured by sequencing in a study of OX40 agonist ivuxolimab in advanced cancers. About the research overall: Prior anti-PD-1, anti-PD-L1 or anti-CTLA-4 therapy was allowed; more than 30% had some.

This clone turned up a few times. Its antigen is unidentified. Individuals having autoimmune disease history or systemic immunosuppression were not enrolled. Trimming removed 4 bases from V and 1 base from J; junction bases left unmatched: 7. The CDR3 is made up of 16 amino acids. Germline V gives CDR1 SEHNR, CDR2 FQNEAQ (reference sequence). Measured with immunoSEQ multiplex PCR; TCRdb has only the in-frame clones, and not every one. The sample shows 65,000 or so clones, around 83% of them seen only once. General study results and limits: Relative to CD4+ cells, CD8+ T cells on average had more expanded clones. The study observed clonal expansion of CD4+ and CD8+ blood T cells by week 6 at 0.1 to 3.0 mg/kg.

The chain employs TRBV7-9 and TRBJ2-3; 8 nucleotides align to TRBD2. This receptor was taken from an adult with an advanced solid tumor such as melanoma, head and neck, liver or kidney cancer. Material: CD4+ or CD8+ T cells sorted from blood, obtained in a trial of the OX40 agonist ivuxolimab. In nucleotides, the CDR3 is TGTGCCAGCAGCTCCCTCGGGGGGGCGGGCACAGATACGCAGTATTTT. Translation gives CASSSLGGAGTDTQYF.